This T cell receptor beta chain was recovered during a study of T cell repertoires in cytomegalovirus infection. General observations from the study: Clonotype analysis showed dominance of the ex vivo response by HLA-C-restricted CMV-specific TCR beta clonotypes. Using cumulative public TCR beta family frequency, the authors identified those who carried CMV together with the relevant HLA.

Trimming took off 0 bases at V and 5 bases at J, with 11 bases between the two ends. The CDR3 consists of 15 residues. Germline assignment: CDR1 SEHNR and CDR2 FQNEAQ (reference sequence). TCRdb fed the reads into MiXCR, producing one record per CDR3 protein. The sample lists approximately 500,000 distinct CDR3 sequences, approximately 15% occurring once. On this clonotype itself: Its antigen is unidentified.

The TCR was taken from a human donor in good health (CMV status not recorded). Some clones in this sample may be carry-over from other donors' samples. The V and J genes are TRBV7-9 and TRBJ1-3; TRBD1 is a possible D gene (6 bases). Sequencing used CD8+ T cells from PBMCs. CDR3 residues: CASSLARQARNTIYF. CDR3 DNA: TGTGCCAGCAGCTTAGCTCGACAGGCCAGAAACACCATATATTTT.